The clone carrying this TCR beta chain came up once. Its target is not known. Only in-frame clones appear in the TCRdb table, and some are missing; sequencing was by immunoSEQ multiplex PCR. The data contain around 110,000 clones, approximately 90% of them singletons. The length of the CDR3 is 17 residues. CDR1 LNHDA and CDR2 SQIVND come from the germline V gene (reference sequence). V lost 5 bases to trimming and J lost 2 bases; unmatched junction nucleotides: 10. These data belong to a study of T cell responses to AZD1222 COVID-19 vaccine. Regarding the study as a whole: Compared with day 0, the breadth and depth of the Spike-specific TCR repertoire rose significantly after two doses of AZD1222. Sampling captured repertoires only after the peak T cell response.

The chain joins TRBV19 to TRBJ1-5; TRBD1 aligns across 9 bases. The receptor was isolated from an adult who received the AZD1222 COVID-19 vaccine. The sequenced sample was peripheral blood, obtained 28 days after the second AZD1222 dose. CDR3 sequence reads: CASSYPGQGTGNQPQHF. In nucleotides, the CDR3 is TGTGCCAGTAGTTACCCGGGACAGGGAACGGGCAATCAGCCCCAGCATTTT. The entire variable domain, with the rest obtained from reference TRBV19 and TRBJ1-5, is as follows: DGGITQSPKYLFRKEGQNVTLSCEQNLNHDAMYWYRQDPGQGLRLIYYSQIVNDFQKGDIAEGYSVSREKKESFPLTVTSAQKNPTAFYLCASSYPGQGTGNQPQHFGDGTRLSIL.